These T cell receptor beta chains were read from a single sample in a study of cytomegalovirus exposure and HLA in healthy donors. Produced via immunoSEQ multiplex PCR; TCRdb's table is partial and in-frame only. The sample holds about 230,000 clones, about 77% seen once. Material for sequencing was PBMCs. The source of these receptors is a boy aged 5-17 years in good health and CMV-seronegative. Both conserved end residues are part of each CDR3. A D gene is named only where the DNA matches it firmly. Rows may omit the clone size; those that give it use once, few, many or a size class.

j_call clone_size d_call v_call cdr3_aa cdr3_nt
TRBJ2-7 NA TRBD2 TRBV30 CACLAGSAPYEQYF TGTGCCTGTCTAGCGGGGTCTGCCCCCTACGAGCAGTACTTC
TRBJ2-1 NA NA TRBV7-3 CASSSLGGGVNNEQFF TGTGCCAGCAGCTCCCTGGGTGGGGGCGTGAACAATGAGCAGTTCTTC
TRBJ1-5 NA NA TRBV9 CASSVDSLNQPQHF TGTGCCAGCAGCGTTGACAGCCTCAATCAGCCCCAGCATTTT
TRBJ2-2 NA NA TRBV29-1 CSVLTGNTGELFF TGCAGCGTTCTTACAGGGAACACCGGGGAGCTGTTTTTT
TRBJ1-3 once TRBD1 TRBV7-8 CASSLDRAFGNTIYF TGTGCCAGCAGTTTGGACAGGGCTTTTGGAAACACCATATATTTT
TRBJ2-3 NA TRBD1 TRBV6-6 CASSYRGTASTDTQYF TGTGCCAGCAGTTACCGTGGGACAGCTAGCACAGATACGCAGTATTTT
TRBJ2-7 few NA TRBV5-1 CASSLAAGTYEQYF TGCGCCAGCAGCTTGGCGGCAGGCACCTACGAGCAGTACTTC
TRBJ1-1 NA NA TRBV5-1 CASSFAQGVNTEAFF TGCGCCAGCAGCTTCGCTCAGGGTGTGAACACTGAAGCTTTCTTT
TRBJ2-7 NA NA TRBV15 CATSRDRSHEQYF TGTGCCACCAGCAGAGATCGGTCCCACGAGCAGTACTTC
TRBJ2-5 NA TRBD2 TRBV7-8 CASAPKRGGVETQYF TGTGCCAGCGCACCTAAGCGGGGGGGTGTGGAGACCCAGTACTTC
TRBJ2-3 few NA TRBV5-6 CASGQRGLSTDTQYF TGTGCCAGTGGTCAGAGGGGACTTTCCACAGATACGCAGTATTTT
TRBJ2-1 NA TRBD2 TRBV19 CASSNVPAGGGSEQFF TGTGCCAGTAGTAATGTCCCAGCGGGGGGGGGAAGTGAGCAGTTCTTC
TRBJ1-4 few TRBD1 TRBV14 CASSQDRGRAEKLFF TGTGCCAGCAGCCAAGACAGGGGGCGAGCAGAAAAACTGTTTTTT
TRBJ1-2 NA TRBD1 TRBV5-1 CASSERDSVYGYTF TGCGCCAGCAGCGAACGGGACAGCGTCTATGGCTACACCTTC
TRBJ1-2 NA TRBD1 TRBV19 CASSFPLDRVTYLSYGYTF TGTGCCAGTAGTTTCCCATTGGACAGGGTTACCTATTTGAGCTATGGCTACACCTTC
TRBJ1-1 NA NA TRBV4-1 CASSQGGGMNTEAFF TGCGCCAGCAGCCAAGGGGGGGGCATGAACACTGAAGCTTTCTTT
TRBJ2-3 few NA TRBV29-1 CSVDWLQMDTQYF TGCAGCGTTGATTGGTTACAAATGGATACGCAGTATTTT
TRBJ2-5 few TRBD2 TRBV29-1 CSVLAGGWEQYF TGCAGCGTATTAGCGGGAGGCTGGGAGCAGTACTTC
TRBJ1-5 NA NA TRBV5-4 CASSLEGGQPQHF TGTGCCAGCAGCCTAGAAGGGGGTCAGCCCCAGCATTTT
TRBJ1-5 NA NA TRBV5-5 CASSLGARSNQPQHF TGTGCCAGCAGCTTGGGGGCCCGTAGCAATCAGCCCCAGCATTTT
TRBJ2-7 NA TRBD1 TRBV7-8 CASSLGGQGIQYF TGTGCCAGCAGCTTAGGGGGACAGGGGATCCAGTACTTC
TRBJ1-4 NA TRBD1 TRBV6-5 CASSYDRGWTNEKLFF TGTGCCAGCAGTTACGACAGGGGATGGACTAATGAAAAACTGTTTTTT
TRBJ1-3 NA TRBD1 TRBV15 CATSRDRARGRIPSGNTIYF TGTGCCACCAGCAGAGATAGGGCCAGGGGGCGAATCCCCTCTGGAAACACCATATATTTT
TRBJ2-7 NA NA TRBV27 CASSLAGNYEQYF TGTGCCAGCAGTTTAGCGGGGAACTACGAGCAGTACTTC
TRBJ2-5 few TRBD2 TRBV18 CASSPGLAEETQYF TGTGCCAGCTCACCAGGGCTAGCGGAAGAGACCCAGTACTTC
TRBJ2-1 NA TRBD2 TRBV5-4 CASSLAGGGSYNEQFF TGTGCCAGCAGCTTGGCTGGGGGGGGCTCCTACAATGAGCAGTTCTTC
TRBJ2-4 few TRBD1 TRBV10-3 CAISEQGGEGNIQYF TGTGCCATCAGTGAGCAAGGGGGCGAAGGAAACATTCAGTACTTC
TRBJ2-7 NA TRBD2 TRBV11-3 CASSPPPRGSVHEQYF TGTGCCAGCAGCCCGCCTCCCCGCGGGAGTGTCCACGAGCAGTACTTC
TRBJ2-7 few TRBD2 TRBV5-4 CASSRTSGGLYEQYF TGTGCCAGCAGCCGGACTAGCGGGGGCCTCTACGAGCAGTACTTC
TRBJ2-1 NA TRBD2 TRBV29-1 CSVSGLAEYNEQFF TGCAGCGTATCGGGACTAGCGGAATACAATGAGCAGTTCTTC
TRBJ2-5 NA TRBD2 TRBV29-1 CSGRSGGETQYF TGCAGCGGTCGTAGCGGGGGAGAGACCCAGTACTTC
TRBJ1-2 NA NA TRBV6-1 CASSDPGRGSGGEGYTF TGTGCCAGCAGTGACCCGGGTAGGGGATCGGGCGGTGAGGGCTACACCTTC
TRBJ2-5 few NA TRBV9 CASSVGWQGRVQETQYF TGTGCCAGCAGCGTAGGGTGGCAGGGTAGGGTGCAAGAGACCCAGTACTTC
TRBJ1-1 NA NA TRBV5-6 CASSSLGSYGWGCEAFF TGTGCCAGCAGCAGCTTGGGGAGTTATGGCTGGGGTTGTGAAGCTTTCTTT
TRBJ1-2 NA NA TRBV6-5 CASMGGNNYGYTF TGTGCCAGTATGGGAGGGAATAACTATGGCTACACCTTC
TRBJ1-1 NA NA TRBV5-5 CASSLFAATRTEAFF TGTGCCAGCAGCTTGTTTGCAGCCACTAGGACTGAAGCTTTCTTT
TRBJ2-4 NA TRBD2 TRBV6-6 CASSYGLAGDQNIQYF TGTGCCAGCAGTTACGGCCTAGCGGGAGATCAAAACATTCAGTACTTC
TRBJ1-6 NA NA TRBV30 CAWSVITGNSPLHF TGTGCCTGGAGTGTAATCACGGGTAATTCACCCCTCCACTTT
TRBJ2-7 NA TRBD1 TRBV29-1 CSVRGTGEGDEQYF TGCAGCGTTCGGGGGACAGGGGAAGGGGACGAGCAGTACTTC
TRBJ1-3 NA NA TRBV27 CASTNDYPSGNTIYF TGTGCCAGCACCAACGATTACCCTAGTGGAAACACCATATATTTT
TRBJ2-2 NA NA TRBV4-1 CASSQQDLFLKGELFF TGCGCCAGCAGCCAACAGGACTTGTTTCTTAAAGGGGAGCTGTTTTTT
TRBJ2-7 NA NA TRBV2 CASSLIGRDKVNF TGTGCCAGCAGTTTAATTGGTAGGGACAAAGTGAACTTC
TRBJ2-2 NA NA TRBV5-4 CASSLGDVVTGELFF TGTGCCAGCAGCCTCGGGGATGTCGTCACCGGGGAGCTGTTTTTT
TRBJ2-5 NA TRBD1 TRBV5-5 CASSSNRGRLETQYF TGTGCCAGCAGCTCGAACAGGGGGCGCCTAGAGACCCAGTACTTC